This TCR beta chain appears in the sequencing data of a study of T-cell memory formation after mild COVID-19. As concerns this clonotype: Its matching antigen is unknown.

Study findings and constraints: Clones shrinking from day 15 to 85 showed even CD4/CD8 mixes; later expanders tilted CD4+.

5'RACE, which relied on constant-segment primers, yielded TCR alpha and TCR beta cDNA libraries carrying sample barcodes and UMIs. TCRdb itself ran the 5' RACE reads through MiXCR, one entry per CDR3 protein. The sample lists approximately 260,000 distinct CDR3 sequences; over 15% were seen once. The receptor was derived from a man aged 18 to 29 who had mild COVID-19 (a few samples of this study predate the infection). Cell type and time point are not known. Sequencing was done on a sample of PBMCs or a T cell subset sorted from them (not recorded which).

The CDR3 sequence is CASSLVGDANNEQFF. The CDR3 DNA is TGTGCCAGCAGCTTAGTTGGCGATGCGAACAATGAGCAGTTCTTC. The rearrangement uses TRBV7-6 and TRBJ2-1, with D uncertain. The CDR3 length is 15 residues. Germline V lookup: CDR1 SGHVS, CDR2 FNYEAQ. V shed 1 base and J shed 5 bases, with 12 bases lying between them.